The 11 T cell receptor beta chains below were found in one sample sequenced in a study of T cell repertoires in cytomegalovirus infection. These receptors' antigens are unknown. TCRdb analysed the reads with MiXCR anew, one entry per CDR3 protein. The table has about 830,000 distinct CDR3 sequences, over 25% seen once. Sequencing was performed on cultured CD8+ T cells from PBMCs, taken from culture after CMV antigen stimulation. Receptor source: a human donor in good health (CMV status not recorded). Some clones in this sample may be carry-over from other donors' samples.

This clonotype was detected a few times. This chain connects TRBV2 to TRBJ2-3; possibly TRBD1 or TRBD2 for D (5 bases each). V was shortened by 3 bases and J by 2 bases, with 15 bases between the two germline ends. CDR1 is SNHLY, CDR2 FYNNEI, per germline. This CDR3 has 16 residues. CDR3 DNA: TGTGCCAGCAGTGACGGGCCCCTGGGGACCACAGATACGCAGTATTTT. This encodes CASSDGPLGTTDTQYF.

This sequence joins TRBV5-1 and TRBJ1-1; D is uncertain. The CDR3 has 16 amino acids. The germline V gene has CDR1 SGHRS and CDR2 YFSETQ. Deletions cut 0 bases from V and 3 bases from J, with 15 bases between. The CDR3 DNA follows: TGCGCCAGCAGCTTGGGGTATTACCCAGAGCACACTGAAGCTTTCTTT. Its translation is CASSLGYYPEHTEAFF.

The chain is built from TRBV4-3 and TRBJ2-5; D unclear. The CDR3 is 14 amino acids. The V gene lost 0 bases and the J gene lost 4 bases, with 9 bases spanning the gap. Germline V gives CDR1 LGHNA, CDR2 YSLEER. The CDR3 region is CASSQDRFTETQYF. CDR3 nucleotide sequence: TGCGCCAGCAGCCAAGATCGATTTACAGAGACCCAGTACTTC.

This clonotype appeared a few times. The V and J genes are TRBV6-1 and TRBJ2-6, with 10 bases identical to TRBD1. The V gene end was trimmed by 6 bases and the J gene end by 0 bases; junction bases not matched to a gene: 2. The CDR3 runs 16 residues. CDR1 and CDR2 (germline): MNHNS, SASEGT. The chain's CDR3 is CASRDRGHSGANVLTF. Written as DNA, the CDR3 is TGTGCCAGCAGAGACAGGGGGCACTCTGGGGCCAACGTCCTGACTTTC.

This rearrangement joins TRBV14 to TRBJ2-1, with D perhaps assigned TRBD1 or TRBD2 (5 bases each). Trimming removed 4 bases from V and 9 bases from J, with 22 bases in between. The germline CDR1 and CDR2 sequences are SGHDN and FVKESK. The CDR3 length is 16 residues. In DNA, the CDR3 is TGTGCCAGCAGCCTTTTTCCGGGACCGATATCTTCTGAGCAGTTCTTC. Its translation: CASSLFPGPISSEQFF.

This clonotype was picked up a small number of times. This chain links TRBV6-1 with TRBJ2-1, with 9 nucleotides matching TRBD1. With V trimmed by 5 bases and J by 3 bases, 5 bases remained unmatched. Germline lookup yields CDR1 MNHNS and CDR2 SASEGT. The CDR3 consists of 15 residues. The DNA of the CDR3 is TGTGCCAGCAGTTTTACAGGGGGCATCTACAATGAGCAGTTCTTC. The encoded protein is CASSFTGGIYNEQFF.

This chain joins TRBV20-1 and TRBJ2-3; D gene unclear. This CDR3 has 14 residues. Germline CDR1 and CDR2: DFQATT and SNEGSKA (reference sequence). V was pared by 0 bases and J by 3 bases, with 10 bases between. The CDR3: CSARDRRYTDTQYF. The CDR3 DNA sequence: TGCAGTGCTAGAGATCGGCGGTATACAGATACGCAGTATTTT.

This clonotype was seen only a few times. The V gene is TRBV6-5, the J gene TRBJ2-5; 7 bases map to TRBD1. The CDR3 is 17 amino acids. The germline V gene has CDR1 MNHEY and CDR2 SVGAGI. The J segment lost 0 bases and the V segment lost 2 bases, leaving 9 bases of the junction unmatched. The CDR3 protein is CASSYEPLTGNQETQYF. The CDR3 DNA follows: TGTGCCAGCAGTTACGAGCCACTGACAGGGAACCAAGAGACCCAGTACTTC.

The chain recombines TRBV19 with TRBJ1-5, with 10 bases lining up with TRBD1. Germline values: CDR1 LNHDA, CDR2 SQIVND (reference sequence). The CDR3 is made up of 14 amino acids. V trimming: 7 bases; J trimming: 6 bases; junction bases outside the gene matches: 6. The CDR3 coding sequence is TGTGCCAGTACCGGACAGGGGGGTAGTCAGCCCCAGCATTTT. Residues: CASTGQGGSQPQHF.

V gene TRBV7-9 combines with J gene TRBJ2-1, with 7 bases identical to TRBD2. CDR1 SEHNR and CDR2 FQNEAQ come from the germline V gene (reference sequence). V lost 2 bases to trimming and J lost 10 bases; unmatched junction nucleotides: 14. This CDR3 comprises 16 residues. The CDR3 loop reads CASSLSRDYVGREQFF. The DNA for the CDR3 is TGTGCCAGCAGCTTAAGCCGGGACTACGTCGGGAGGGAGCAGTTCTTC.

The CDR3 loop is CASSFGPDDAMGEQYV. Written as DNA, the CDR3 is TGTGCCAGCAGTTTTGGACCTGATGATGCGATGGGCGAGCAGTACGTC. The J gene is TRBJ2-7, the V gene TRBV28, with no clear D. The germline gives CDR1 MDHEN, CDR2 SYDVKM. Trimming removed 3 bases from V and 6 bases from J, with 21 bases in between. The length of the CDR3 is 16 residues.